The source of this TCR beta chain is a study of cytomegalovirus exposure and HLA in healthy donors. From the roughly 110-subject validation cohort, which was separate from the roughly 690-subject first cohort, the donors were drawn. Overall study findings and caveats: Researchers counted roughly 150 TCR beta chains as cytomegalovirus-associated. In the 90 to 150 validation repertoires, about 94% of cluster scores exceeded 0, per a later analysis.

Deletions cut 3 bases from V and 4 bases from J, with 13 bases between. There are 15 residues in the CDR3. Germline CDR1 reads LGHNT; CDR2 reads FRNRAP. This clone appeared a few times. Antigen unknown. TCRdb's table, derived via immunoSEQ multiplex PCR, lists solely in-frame clones and lacks some. The sample includes under 250,000 clones, roughly 84% of them seen just once. The rearrangement joins TRBV12-5 to TRBJ2-1; possible D gene TRBD1, 7 bases. The origin of this receptor is a woman under 30 in good health and CMV-seropositive. Input material: PBMCs. This chain's CDR3 is CASGFARGAYNEQFF. CDR3 bases: TGTGCTAGTGGTTTCGCCAGGGGGGCTTACAATGAGCAGTTCTTC.